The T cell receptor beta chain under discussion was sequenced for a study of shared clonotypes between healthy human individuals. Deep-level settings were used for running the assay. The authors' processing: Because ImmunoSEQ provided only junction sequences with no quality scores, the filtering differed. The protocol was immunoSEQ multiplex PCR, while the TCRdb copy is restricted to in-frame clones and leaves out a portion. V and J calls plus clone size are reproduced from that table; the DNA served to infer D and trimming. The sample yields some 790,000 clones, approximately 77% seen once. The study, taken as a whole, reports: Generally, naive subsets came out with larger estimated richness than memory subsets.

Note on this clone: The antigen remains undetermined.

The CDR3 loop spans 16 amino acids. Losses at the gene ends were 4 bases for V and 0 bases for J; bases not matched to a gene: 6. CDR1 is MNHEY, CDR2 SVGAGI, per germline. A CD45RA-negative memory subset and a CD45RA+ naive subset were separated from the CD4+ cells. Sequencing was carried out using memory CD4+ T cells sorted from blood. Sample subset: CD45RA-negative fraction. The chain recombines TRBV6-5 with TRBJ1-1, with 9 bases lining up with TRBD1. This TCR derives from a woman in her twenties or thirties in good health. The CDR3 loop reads CASSSPQGALNTEAFF. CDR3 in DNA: TGTGCCAGCAGTTCCCCACAGGGGGCCTTGAACACTGAAGCTTTCTTT.